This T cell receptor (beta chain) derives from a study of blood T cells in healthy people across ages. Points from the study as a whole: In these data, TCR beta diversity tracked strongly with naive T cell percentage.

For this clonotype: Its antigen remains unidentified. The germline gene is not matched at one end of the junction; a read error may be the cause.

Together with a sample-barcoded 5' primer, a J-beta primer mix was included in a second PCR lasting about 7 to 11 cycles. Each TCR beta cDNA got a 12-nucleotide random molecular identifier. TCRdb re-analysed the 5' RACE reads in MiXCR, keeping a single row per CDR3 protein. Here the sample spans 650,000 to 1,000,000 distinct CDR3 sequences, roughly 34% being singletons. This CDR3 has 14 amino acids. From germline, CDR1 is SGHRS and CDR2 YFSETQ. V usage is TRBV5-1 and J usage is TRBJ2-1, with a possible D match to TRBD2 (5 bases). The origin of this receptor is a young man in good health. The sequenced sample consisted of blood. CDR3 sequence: CASSLEPPSNKQFF. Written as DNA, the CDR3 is TGCGCCAGCAGCTTGGAACCCCCTAGCAATAAGCAGTTCTTC.